This T cell receptor (beta chain) emerged from a study of blood T cell repertoires in COVID-19. The overall study: Whether acute or convalescent, the COVID-19 samples came from the United States, Italy and Spain. Sources were T cells, B-cell-depleted T cells, or PBMCs; the material itself was cDNA or gDNA.

Authors' data handling: How many nucleated cells were present was estimated from reference gene primer amplification. TCRdb's table, derived via immunoSEQ multiplex PCR, lists solely in-frame clones and lacks some. Clone size and the V and J calls come from that table; the DNA yielded D and trimming. This table has over 95,000 clones, approximately 84% appearing once. The CDR3 is 16 amino acids. Trimming pared 6 bases from V and 3 bases from J, leaving 19 bases between. Germline CDR1 is SGHDT and CDR2 is YYEEEE. Material for sequencing was peripheral blood. The rearrangement links TRBV5-6 to TRBJ1-3; D might be TRBD1 (5 bases). This receptor was obtained from a woman aged 40 to 50 with acute or convalescent COVID-19. The CDR3 bases are TGTGCCAGCACCCCGGGCCCTCGGGGGAGTGGAAACACCATATATTTT. This translates into CASTPGPRGSGNTIYF.